Described below is a single T cell receptor (beta chain) sequence and its context. Its antigen is unknown. Trimming stripped 4 bases from V and 1 base from J, with 8 bases between. This CDR3 is 14 amino acids long. The germline V gene has CDR1 SGHAT and CDR2 FQNNGV. With 60 Vbeta and 13 Jbeta primers, the PCR was carried out. Method: immunoSEQ multiplex PCR; TCRdb's copy keeps in-frame clones and lacks some. The sample holds approximately 130,000 clones; approximately 77% are singletons and the top ten take more than 1.1%. The entry originates in a study of cytomegalovirus exposure and HLA in healthy donors. Study-level results: A later look showed TCR association rates differing by HLA locus, highest for DRB1 and lowest for HLA-C. The HLA-A and HLA-B alleles of most subjects were reportedly predicted accurately from TCR beta sequences.

This TCR derives from a woman aged 40 to 50 in good health and CMV-seronegative. Sequencing input: PBMCs. The genes are TRBV11-2 and TRBJ2-4, with a possible D match to TRBD2 (5 bases). The CDR3 reads CASSSGVAKNIQYF. CDR3 bases: TGTGCCAGCAGCTCCGGGGTCGCCAAAAACATTCAGTACTTC.